The rows below give T cell receptor beta chains drawn from one sample of a study of cytomegalovirus exposure and HLA in healthy donors. Assay used: immunoSEQ multiplex PCR; TCRdb lists only in-frame clones, some missing. Among around 170,000 clones listed, just under 80% were seen once. Sequenced: PBMCs. These TCRs come from a woman aged 45-60 years in good health and CMV-seropositive. Both conserved end residues are part of each CDR3. Each record gives: J gene, V gene, clone size, D gene, CDR3 DNA, CDR3 protein. A D gene is named only where the DNA matches it firmly. The size entry is marked missing in some rows and otherwise reads once, few, many or a size class.

>TRBJ2-2|TRBV18|NA|NA
TGTGCCAGCTCACCTGTAGCCGGTAACACCGGGGAGCTGTTTTTT
CASSPVAGNTGELFF
>TRBJ2-7|TRBV7-9|once|NA
TGTGCCAGCAGCCCCCTGGGCGCCTACGAGCAGTACTTC
CASSPLGAYEQYF
>TRBJ2-1|TRBV25-1|few|NA
TGTGCCAGCAGTGAGTCGCGACAGGACCCCTTGTACAATGAGCAGTTCTTC
CASSESRQDPLYNEQFF
>TRBJ2-2|TRBV5-1|NA|NA
TGCGCCAGCAGCTTGGTAGCGAACACCGGGGAGCTGTTTTTT
CASSLVANTGELFF
>TRBJ2-1|TRBV15|NA|NA
TGTGCCACCAGCAGAGAGAGGTCCTCCTACAATGAGCAGTTCTTC
CATSRERSSYNEQFF
>TRBJ1-5|TRBV19|NA|NA
TGTGCCAGTAGTGGCAGGGGTATGAGAAATCAGCCCCAGCATTTT
CASSGRGMRNQPQHF
>TRBJ1-5|TRBV19|NA|TRBD1
TGTGCCAGTTGGGACAGGGGGCATCGCAATCAGCCCCAGCATTTT
CASWDRGHRNQPQHF
>TRBJ1-5|TRBV19|few|NA
TGTGCCAGCTCCGGTAGATTGGGGCAGAGCAATCAGCCCCAGCATTTT
CASSGRLGQSNQPQHF
>TRBJ2-6|TRBV29-1|NA|NA
TGCAGCGTTGAAGAGGGGCAGGGCATCTCCTCGAGCTCTGGGGCCAACGTCCTGACTTTC
CSVEEGQGISSSSGANVLTF
>TRBJ2-7|TRBV5-4|NA|TRBD1
TGTGCCAGCAGTCTGGGACAGGGTAGGTCCTACGAGCAGTACTTC
CASSLGQGRSYEQYF
>TRBJ1-2|TRBV7-8|NA|NA
TGTGCCAGCAGCGACGCAGGGAGGTATGGCTACACCTTC
CASSDAGRYGYTF
>TRBJ2-4|TRBV6-5|NA|NA
TGTGCCAGCAGTAAAACTACAAAAAACATTCAGTACTTC
CASSKTTKNIQYF
>TRBJ1-2|TRBV28|NA|NA
TGTGCCAGCAGTTTCACAGGCTACGAGGAGGGCTACACCTTC
CASSFTGYEEGYTF
>TRBJ1-1|TRBV19|NA|NA
TGTGCCAGTAGTATCTCCCAGGTTAACACTGAAGCTTTCTTT
CASSISQVNTEAFF
>TRBJ2-5|TRBV2|few|TRBD1
TGTGCCAGCAGTGAGAGGGGCGACAGGGTGGAGACCCAGTACTTC
CASSERGDRVETQYF
>TRBJ1-2|TRBV7-9|few|NA
TGTGCCAGCAGCCGCCGGCAGGAATACTATGGCTACACCTTC
CASSRRQEYYGYTF
>TRBJ2-5|TRBV19|few|NA
TGTGCCAGTAAGGAGGAGGGATGGGCAGAGACCCAGTACTTC
CASKEEGWAETQYF
>TRBJ1-2|TRBV6-1|NA|TRBD1
TGTGCCAGCAGTAAAGGACAGGGATGGGCTAACTATGGCTACACCTTC
CASSKGQGWANYGYTF
>TRBJ2-5|TRBV2|NA|TRBD1
TGTGCCAGCACCGCAGGACAGGCCGGAGGCCAAGAGACCCAGTACTTC
CASTAGQAGGQETQYF
>TRBJ1-2|TRBV5-5|NA|NA
TGTGCCAGCAGCCCCCGGGACACTCTGTATGGCTACACCTTC
CASSPRDTLYGYTF
>TRBJ1-1|TRBV7-9|NA|TRBD1
TGTTCCAGCAGCCTCAGGGGGACAGCGATGAACACTGAAGCTTTCTTT
CSSSLRGTAMNTEAFF
>TRBJ1-2|TRBV28|NA|TRBD1
TGTGCCAGCAGTCCCCAGGACAGGGAAGGCTATGGCTACACCTTC
CASSPQDREGYGYTF
>TRBJ2-3|TRBV7-3|NA|TRBD2
TGTGCCAGCAGCCCTAGCGGGAGCACAGATACGCAGTATTTT
CASSPSGSTDTQYF
>TRBJ1-2|TRBV5-4|once|NA
TGTGCCAGCAGCTTGGGGGCAGGGCAGGGCTATGGCTACACCTTC
CASSLGAGQGYGYTF
>TRBJ2-7|TRBV7-2|NA|NA
TGTGCCAGCAGCCAGATCCGCTACGAGCAGTACTTC
CASSQIRYEQYF
>TRBJ2-1|TRBV27|NA|TRBD2
TGTGCCAGCAGTTTCCGACTAGCGGGCTCTTCTTGGAACAATGAGCAGTTCTTC
CASSFRLAGSSWNNEQFF
>TRBJ2-7|TRBV18|NA|NA
TGTGCCAGCTCACCACAGGGACGGGGGATTGTGAATAACTACGAGCAGTACTTC
CASSPQGRGIVNNYEQYF
>TRBJ2-7|TRBV7-2|NA|TRBD1
TGTGCCAGCAGCTTAGCGGGACAGGGGGCGGTTAGGCAGTACTTC
CASSLAGQGAVRQYF
>TRBJ2-4|TRBV28|few|NA
TGTGCCAGCAGCGGGGGTACCAAAAACATTCAGTACTTC
CASSGGTKNIQYF
>TRBJ2-7|TRBV6-5|NA|TRBD2
TGTGCCAGCAGTTACTCCCCTAGCGGCTCCTACGAGCAGTACTTC
CASSYSPSGSYEQYF
>TRBJ2-7|TRBV9|NA|NA
TGTGCCAGCAGCGTAGCAGGGGTGGACGAGCAGTACTTC
CASSVAGVDEQYF
>TRBJ1-3|TRBV18|NA|NA
TGTGCCAGCTCACCGTCGGGGTCTAGCGGAAACACCATATATTTT
CASSPSGSSGNTIYF
>TRBJ1-2|TRBV19|few|NA
TGTGCCAGTAGCCCTCGGATACGGCGAGCGGGCTACACCTTC
CASSPRIRRAGYTF
>TRBJ1-5|TRBV5-5|NA|TRBD1
TGTGCCAGCAGCGGGGACAGGGAAGTTGATCAGCCCCAGCATTTT
CASSGDREVDQPQHF
>TRBJ2-7|TRBV5-1|NA|TRBD2
TGCGCCAGCAGCCCATGGGGGGGCTCCTACGAGCAGTACTTC
CASSPWGGSYEQYF
>TRBJ2-7|TRBV5-5|NA|TRBD2
TGTGCCAGCAGCGGGGGACTAGCGGACGCCTCCTACGAGCAGTACTTC
CASSGGLADASYEQYF
>TRBJ2-2|TRBV4-3|NA|NA
TGCGCCAGCAGCCACCGAGGACAGAACACCGGGGAGCTGTTTTTT
CASSHRGQNTGELFF
>TRBJ2-3|TRBV28|NA|TRBD2
TGTGCCAGCAGTAGGGGCGGGGGGCACACAGATACGCAGTATTTT
CASSRGGGHTDTQYF
>TRBJ2-7|TRBV27|NA|NA
TGTGCCAGCGACCTCGAGTTGGGCCGACAGAGCTCCTACGAGCAGTACTTC
CASDLELGRQSSYEQYF
>TRBJ2-1|TRBV7-9|once|NA
TGTGCCAGCAGCCCAGGCAACAATGAGCAGTTCTTC
CASSPGNNEQFF